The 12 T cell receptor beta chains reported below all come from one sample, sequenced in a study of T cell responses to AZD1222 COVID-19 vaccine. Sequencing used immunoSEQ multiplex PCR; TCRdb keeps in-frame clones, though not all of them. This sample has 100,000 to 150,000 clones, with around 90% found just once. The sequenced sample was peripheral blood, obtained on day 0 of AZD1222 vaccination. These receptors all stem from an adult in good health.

CDR3 bases: TGTGCCAGCAGCTTAGGAGGGGGGACAGAAGAAGCTTTCTTT. This gives the protein CASSLGGGTEEAFF. The chain combines TRBV7-2 with TRBJ1-1; 7 positions agree with TRBD1. Germline-derived CDR1 and CDR2 are SGHTA and FQGNSA. Trimming took 1 base from V and 8 from J; bases not matched to a gene: 7. The CDR3 has 14 residues.

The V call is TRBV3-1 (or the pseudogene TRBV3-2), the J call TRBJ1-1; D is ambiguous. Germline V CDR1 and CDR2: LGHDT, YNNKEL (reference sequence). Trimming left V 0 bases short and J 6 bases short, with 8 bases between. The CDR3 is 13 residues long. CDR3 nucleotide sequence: TGTGCCAGCAGCCAAGATTTTGTAGCTGAAGCTTTCTTT. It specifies CASSQDFVAEAFF.

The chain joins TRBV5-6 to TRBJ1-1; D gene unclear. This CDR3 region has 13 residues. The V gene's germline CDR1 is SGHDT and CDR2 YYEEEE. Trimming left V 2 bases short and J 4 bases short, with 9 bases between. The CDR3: CASSLSVITEAFF. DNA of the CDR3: TGTGCCAGCAGCTTATCGGTAATCACTGAAGCTTTCTTT.

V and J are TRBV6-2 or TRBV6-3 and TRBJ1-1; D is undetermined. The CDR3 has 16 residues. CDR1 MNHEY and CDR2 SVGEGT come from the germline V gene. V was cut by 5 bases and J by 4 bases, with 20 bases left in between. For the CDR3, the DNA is TGTGCCAGCAGTACAGATGGACCGGGCCAGTCCACTGAAGCTTTCTTT. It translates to CASSTDGPGQSTEAFF.

The CDR3 is CASSVRTPGNEKLFF. Here the CDR3 DNA reads TGTGCCAGTAGTGTTAGGACACCGGGTAATGAAAAACTGTTTTTT. This chain connects TRBV19 to TRBJ1-4, with a tentative D call TRBD1 (5 bases). Germline V lookup: CDR1 LNHDA, CDR2 SQIVND (reference sequence). CDR3 length: 15 amino acids. With 5 bases removed from V and 4 bases from J, the gap between germline ends came to 14 bases.

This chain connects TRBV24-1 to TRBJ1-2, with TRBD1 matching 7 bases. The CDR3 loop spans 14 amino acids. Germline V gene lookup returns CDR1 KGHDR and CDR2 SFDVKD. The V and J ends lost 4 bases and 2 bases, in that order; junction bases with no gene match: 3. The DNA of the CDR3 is TGTGCCACCAGTGACCGGGGACAGAACTATGGCTACACCTTC. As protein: CATSDRGQNYGYTF.

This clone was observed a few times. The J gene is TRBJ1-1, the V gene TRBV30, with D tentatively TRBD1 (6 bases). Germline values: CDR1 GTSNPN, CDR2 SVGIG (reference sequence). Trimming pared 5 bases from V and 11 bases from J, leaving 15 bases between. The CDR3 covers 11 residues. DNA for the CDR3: TGTGCCTGGGTAACAGGGTGGTGGGCTTTCTTT. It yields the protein CAWVTGWWAFF.

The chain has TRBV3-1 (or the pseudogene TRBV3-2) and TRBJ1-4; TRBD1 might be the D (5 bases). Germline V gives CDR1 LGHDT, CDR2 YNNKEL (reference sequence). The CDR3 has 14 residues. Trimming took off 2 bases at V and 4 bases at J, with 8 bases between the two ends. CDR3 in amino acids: CASSQQGLNEKLFF. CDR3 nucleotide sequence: TGTGCCAGCAGCCAACAGGGACTTAATGAAAAACTGTTTTTT.

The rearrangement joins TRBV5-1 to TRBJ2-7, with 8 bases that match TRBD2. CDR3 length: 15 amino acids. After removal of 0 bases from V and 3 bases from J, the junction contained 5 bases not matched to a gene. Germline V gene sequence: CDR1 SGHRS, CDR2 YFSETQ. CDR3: CASSLVRGGLYEQYF. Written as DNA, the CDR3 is TGCGCCAGCAGCTTGGTACGGGGGGGCCTCTACGAGCAGTACTTC.

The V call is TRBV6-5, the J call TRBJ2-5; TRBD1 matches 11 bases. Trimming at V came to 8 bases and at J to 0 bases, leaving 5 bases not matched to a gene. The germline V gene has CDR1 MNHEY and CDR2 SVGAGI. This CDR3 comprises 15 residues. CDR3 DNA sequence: TGTGCCAGCGGACAGGGGGCTGGGTACCAAGAGACCCAGTACTTC. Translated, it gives CASGQGAGYQETQYF.

CDR3 amino acids: CASAWGSETQYF. CDR3 in DNA: TGTGCCAGCGCGTGGGGTTCGGAGACCCAGTACTTC. The V and J genes are TRBV6-5 and TRBJ2-5; no clear D gene. Trimming removed 8 bases at V and 5 bases at J, with 12 bases between. The CDR3 sequence is 12 residues long. Looked up from germline, CDR1 is MNHEY and CDR2 is SVGAGI.

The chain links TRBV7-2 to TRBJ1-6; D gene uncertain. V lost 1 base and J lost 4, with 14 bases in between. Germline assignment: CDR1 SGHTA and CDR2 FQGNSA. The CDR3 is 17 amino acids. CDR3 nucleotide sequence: TGTGCCAGCAGCTTAGTCGCAGGCCTGGGGTATAATTCACCCCTCCACTTT. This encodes CASSLVAGLGYNSPLHF.